This TCR beta chain appears in the sequencing data of a study of cytomegalovirus exposure and HLA in healthy donors. Study information: An analysis done earlier identified 117 million unique TCR beta sequences from approximately 200 million T cells. As released early, the data held some 80 million unique TCRs from HLA-typed donors. Notes on the study in general: In a later analysis, HLA-associated beta chains showed higher expansion and lower generation probabilities than comparable chains.

Points on this clone: The target antigen is unknown.

The PCR ran on 60 Vbeta and 13 Jbeta primers. The method was immunoSEQ multiplex PCR; TCRdb's version includes in-frame clones alone and lacks a portion of them. This sample has roughly 150,000 clones, with roughly 80% found just once. V was clipped by 5 bases and J by 7 bases, with 10 bases between them. Looked up from germline, CDR1 is SGDLS and CDR2 is YYNGEE. The CDR3 length is 13 residues. Sequenced: PBMCs. The TCR sequence derives from a male donor in good health and CMV-seronegative. The V and J genes are TRBV9 and TRBJ1-6; possible D gene TRBD1, 5 bases. DNA for the CDR3: TGTGCCAGCAGTGCTACAGGAAATTCACCCCTCCACTTT. Residues: CASSATGNSPLHF.